This passage covers 4 T cell receptor beta chains from one sample sequenced in a study of graft-versus-host responses after intestinal transplantation. Generated by immunoSEQ multiplex PCR, the TCRdb table keeps only in-frame clones and is missing some. The sample records 10,000 or so clones, roughly 30% being singletons. Sample: alloreactive CD4+ T cells from a mixed lymphocyte reaction culture, taken before intestinal transplant. The subset denotes: CFSE-low proliferating T cells sorted from roughly six-day pre-transplant mixed lymphocyte reaction (GvH or HvG direction). These receptors all stem from a human patient who received an intestinal transplant.

The V call is TRBV29-1, the J call TRBJ2-5, with TRBD2 matching over 11 bases. The ends lost 6 bases at V and 2 bases at J; junction bases unmatched: 8. Germline V CDR1 and CDR2: SQVTM, ANQGSEA. The CDR3 contains 15 residues. The CDR3 here is CSVGSSGRPQETQYF. In DNA form, the CDR3 reads TGCAGCGTGGGCTCTAGCGGGAGGCCACAAGAGACCCAGTACTTC.

There are a few counts of this clone. This chain's CDR3 is CASSLSPREGYEQYF. The CDR3 DNA reads as TGTGCCAGCAGCCTTAGTCCACGGGAGGGGTACGAGCAGTACTTC. The chain recombines TRBV7-9 with TRBJ2-7; 8 bases fit TRBD2. Trimming at V came to 5 bases and at J to 4 bases, leaving 10 bases not matched to a gene. CDR1 is SEHNR, CDR2 FQNEAQ, per germline (reference sequence). The length of the CDR3 is 15 residues.

In this sample, this clone turned up a few times. The V gene is TRBV7-9, the J gene TRBJ2-1; possibly TRBD2 for D (7 bases). Between the trimmed V and J ends, which lost 3 bases and 7 bases, there was a span of 13 bases. Germline loops: CDR1 SEHNR, CDR2 FQNEAQ (reference sequence). The CDR3 extends over 14 amino acids. CDR3 loop: CASSFRGGGNEQFF. CDR3 sequence (DNA): TGTGCCAGCAGCTTTCGGGGAGGGGGGAATGAGCAGTTCTTC.

Within the sample, this clone is medium-sized. The gene calls are TRBV7-6 and TRBJ2-1, with 10 bases lining up with TRBD2. The V gene's germline CDR1 is SGHVS and CDR2 FNYEAQ. This CDR3 is built from 17 residues. The junction had 13 bases not matched to a gene; V was cut back by 4 bases and J by 7 bases. CDR3 region: CASSWERAGGVINEQFF. CDR3 bases: TGTGCCAGCAGCTGGGAGCGAGCGGGAGGGGTTATAAATGAGCAGTTCTTC.